The 30 T cell receptor beta chains listed next were all sequenced from one sample in a study of T-cell memory formation after mild COVID-19. TCRdb fed the 5' RACE reads into MiXCR, producing one record per CDR3 protein. The sample contains about 190,000 distinct CDR3 sequences, about a sixth of which appear only once. The sequenced sample was PBMCs or a T cell subset sorted from them (not recorded which). The source of these receptors is an adult woman who had mild COVID-19 (a few samples of this study predate the infection). Cell type and time point are not known.

This chain links TRBV19 with TRBJ2-1; TRBD2 might be the D (6 bases). This CDR3 contains 13 residues. Looked up from germline, CDR1 is LNHDA and CDR2 is SQIVND (reference sequence). V shed 5 bases and J shed 10 bases, with 15 bases lying between them. CDR3 nucleotide sequence: TGTGCCAGTAGTCCCCGGAGGGATAACGAGCAGTTCTTC. This codes for CASSPRRDNEQFF.

The V call is TRBV18, the J call TRBJ2-7; weak D call: TRBD2 (6 bases). The germline gives CDR1 KGHSH, CDR2 LQKENI. V lost 3 bases to trimming and J lost 0 bases, with 6 bases between them. There are 13 residues in the CDR3. CDR3 nucleotides: TGTGCCAGCTCACCGACTAGCTCCTACGAGCAGTACTTC. Its translation: CASSPTSSYEQYF. Supplemented by reference TRBV18 and TRBJ2-7, the full variable domain reads NAGVMQNPRHLVRRRGQEARLRCSPMKGHSHVYWYRQLPEEGLKFMVYLQKENIIDESGMPKERFSAEFPKEGPSILRIQQVVRGDSAAYFCASSPTSSYEQYFGPGTRLTVT.

This clonotype was counted a few times. The chain has TRBV12-3 or TRBV12-4 and TRBJ1-2, with D hard to call. The ends were cut back, 0 bases at V and 8 bases at J, with 13 bases in the middle. This CDR3 has 14 residues. CDR3 loop: CASSLALGLGGYTF. For the CDR3, the DNA is TGTGCCAGCAGTTTAGCGCTTGGTTTGGGCGGCTACACCTTC.

The rearrangement joins TRBV27 to TRBJ2-3; TRBD2 is a possible D gene (5 bases). Germline V gene data show CDR1 as MNHEY and CDR2 as SMNVEV (reference sequence). The CDR3 runs to 15 residues. V shed 6 bases and J shed 0 bases, with 13 bases lying between them. The DNA of the CDR3 is TGTGCCAGCAGCTGGAGAGCGGCTAGCACAGATACGCAGTATTTT. This translates into CASSWRAASTDTQYF.

The chain combines TRBV4-3 with TRBJ2-4; possibly TRBD1 or TRBD2 for D (6 bases each). CDR3 length equals 15 residues. Trimming left V 2 bases short and J 7 bases short, with 15 bases between. Looked up from germline, CDR1 is LGHNA and CDR2 is YSLEER. The CDR3 sequence: CASSQSPGAGNIQYF. The CDR3 DNA reads as TGCGCCAGCAGCCAAAGTCCGGGGGCGGGGAACATTCAGTACTTC.

J is TRBJ2-5 and V is TRBV3-1; D remains unclear. CDR3 length: 13 amino acids. The germline gives CDR1 LGHDT, CDR2 YNNKEL (reference sequence). The V end lost 4 bases, the J end lost 9 bases, and 15 bases lay between the germline ends. CDR3 region: CASSPRMGGAQYF. CDR3 sequence (DNA): TGTGCCAGCAGCCCCCGCATGGGTGGGGCCCAGTACTTC.

This clonotype was recorded a few times. This chain links TRBV5-1 with TRBJ2-3; TRBD2 might be the D (6 bases). The CDR3 spans 15 residues. CDR1 is SGHRS, CDR2 YFSETQ, per germline. V gave up 4 bases and J gave up 2 bases, with 14 bases separating them. The CDR3: CASSPFRGSTDTQYF. DNA for the CDR3: TGCGCCAGCAGCCCGTTCCGGGGGTCCACAGATACGCAGTATTTT.

This clonotype was observed many times. The chain has TRBV7-3 and TRBJ2-5, with D unresolved. V was cut by 4 bases and J by 2 bases, with 14 bases left in between. CDR1 is SGHTA, CDR2 FQGTGA, per germline. CDR3 length: 15 amino acids. CDR3 DNA: TGTGCCAGCAGCTACGAATCGAGGAATCAAGAGACCCAGTACTTC. Its translation: CASSYESRNQETQYF.

The chain uses TRBV7-9 and TRBJ1-5; maybe TRBD1 (5 bases). This CDR3 has 15 residues. Trimming took off 5 bases at V and 3 bases at J, with 14 bases between the two ends. Per the germline V gene, CDR1 is SEHNR and CDR2 is FQNEAQ (reference sequence). The CDR3 nucleotides read TGTGCCAGCAGCGCAGGGCAGGGTCCCAATCAGCCCCAGCATTTT. Translating it yields CASSAGQGPNQPQHF. Together with reference TRBV7-9 and TRBJ1-5, the CDR3 gives the full variable domain: DTGVSQNPRHKITKRGQNVTFRCDPISEHNRLYWYRQTLGQGPEFLTYFQNEAQLEKSRLLSDRFSAERPKGSFSTLEIQRTEQGDSAMYLCASSAGQGPNQPQHFGDGTRLSIL.

This clonotype was detected a few times. The chain carries TRBV30 and TRBJ1-5; 7 bases match TRBD1. Germline-derived CDR1 and CDR2 are GTSNPN and SVGIG (reference sequence). Trimming at V came to 1 base and at J to 4 bases, leaving 4 bases not matched to a gene. This CDR3 is built from 14 residues. In nucleotides, the CDR3 is TGTGCCTGGAGTGCGGGACAGCCGAATCAGCCCCAGCATTTT. The encoded protein is CAWSAGQPNQPQHF.

The chain couples TRBV2 to TRBJ2-7, with 9 bases lining up with TRBD1. The V gene end was trimmed by 5 bases and the J gene end by 2 bases; junction bases not matched to a gene: 7. The CDR3 totals 15 residues. CDR1 and CDR2 from the germline V gene are SNHLY and FYNNEI. The CDR3 sequence: CASSLDRGRTYEQYF. CDR3 in DNA: TGTGCCAGCAGTCTTGACAGGGGGAGGACCTACGAGCAGTACTTC.

The chain is built from TRBV3-1 and TRBJ2-7, with D possibly matching TRBD2 (7 bases). The CDR3 spans 13 residues. The germline V and J ends were trimmed by 6 bases and 7 bases, with 16 bases remaining between them. CDR1 is LGHDT, CDR2 YNNKEL, per germline (reference sequence). The CDR3 here is CASSGRGSREQYF. The DNA for the CDR3 is TGTGCCAGCAGTGGGAGGGGGTCGAGAGAGCAGTACTTC.

This clonotype has a handful of counts. V gene TRBV12-3 or TRBV12-4 combines with J gene TRBJ1-2; 7 bases agree with TRBD1. V gave up 5 bases and J gave up 6 bases; unmatched junction bases: 12. The CDR3 contains 15 residues. The CDR3 reads CASSQQRQGMNGYTF. The CDR3 DNA sequence: TGTGCCAGCAGTCAACAACGACAGGGAATGAATGGCTACACCTTC.

This clonotype was picked up a small number of times. The chain combines TRBV2 with TRBJ1-2, with unresolved D. Per the germline V gene, CDR1 is SNHLY and CDR2 is FYNNEI. This CDR3 spans 12 amino acids. V lost 4 bases and J 8 bases, leaving 11 bases between the germline ends. CDR3 bases: TGTGCCAGCAGTGTGATCAGTAGAGGCTACACCTTC. The encoded protein is CASSVISRGYTF.

This clonotype was picked up one time. This chain joins TRBV12-3 or TRBV12-4 and TRBJ1-3, with D unresolved. The CDR3 consists of 14 residues. Trimming pared 10 bases from V and 0 bases from J, leaving 13 bases between. CDR3 nucleotide sequence: TGTGCCACCCGAAGCCACCTCTCTGGAAACACCATATATTTT. Protein product: CATRSHLSGNTIYF.

This chain joins TRBV11-2 and TRBJ2-1; 7 bases agree with TRBD2. This CDR3 spans 13 amino acids. Germline assignment: CDR1 SGHAT and CDR2 FQNNGV. V gave up 6 bases and J gave up 2 bases; unmatched junction bases: 1. CDR3: CASRGGTYNEQFF. The CDR3 DNA follows: TGTGCCAGCAGGGGGGGGACCTACAATGAGCAGTTCTTC. The entire variable domain, with the rest obtained from reference TRBV11-2 and TRBJ2-1, is as follows: EAGVAQSPRYKIIEKRQSVAFWCNPISGHATLYWYQQILGQGPKLLIQFQNNGVVDDSQLPKDRFSAERLKGVDSTLKIQPAKLEDSAVYLCASRGGTYNEQFFGPGTRLTVL.

The chain joins TRBV3-1 to TRBJ2-7, with 10 bases aligning to TRBD2. The CDR3 contains 13 residues. Trimming took 3 bases from V and 5 from J; bases not matched to a gene: 1. In germline, CDR1 is LGHDT, CDR2 YNNKEL (reference sequence). For the CDR3, the DNA is TGTGCCAGCAGCCATCTAGCGGGGGACGAGCAGTACTTC. It is translated as CASSHLAGDEQYF.

This clonotype was seen only a few times. The J gene is TRBJ2-5, the V gene TRBV20-1; 7 positions match TRBD2. Germline V gene sequence: CDR1 DFQATT, CDR2 SNEGSKA (reference sequence). This CDR3 is built from 14 residues. The trim removed 1 base at V and 5 bases at J, leaving 7 bases unmatched. CDR3 region: CSARGGGARETQYF. The CDR3 DNA reads as TGCAGTGCTAGAGGGGGGGGTGCGAGGGAGACCCAGTACTTC.

V usage is TRBV5-5 and J usage is TRBJ2-7, with TRBD1 matching 8 bases. The CDR3 length is 15 residues. CDR1 is SGHKS and CDR2 is YYEKEE in the germline V gene (reference sequence). The ends lost 5 bases at V and 0 bases at J; junction bases unmatched: 7. The CDR3 protein is CASSRDRLRSYEQYF. CDR3 DNA: TGTGCCAGCAGTAGGGACAGGTTGCGCTCCTACGAGCAGTACTTC.

CDR3: CASSQDFYYEQYF. In DNA form, the CDR3 reads TGCGCCAGCAGCCAAGATTTCTACTACGAGCAGTACTTC. The chain combines TRBV4-1 with TRBJ2-7; unclear D gene. This CDR3 spans 13 amino acids. V lost 0 bases and J 3 bases, leaving 6 bases between the germline ends. In germline, CDR1 is MGHRA, CDR2 YSYEKL.

CDR3 nucleotides: TGTGCCAGCAGCCTTGCCCTAGGGCCCTACGAGCAGTACTTC. Translation gives CASSLALGPYEQYF. This chain links TRBV11-2 with TRBJ2-7; no firm D call. The CDR3 length is 14 residues. Germline-derived CDR1 and CDR2 are SGHAT and FQNNGV. The V and J ends lost 5 bases and 2 bases respectively, with 13 bases between them.

In its sample, this clonotype was seen a few times. V and J are TRBV12-3 or TRBV12-4 and TRBJ2-7; D is unresolved. The CDR3 has 9 residues. The V gene lost 8 bases and the J gene lost 4 bases, with 3 bases spanning the gap. CDR3 sequence (DNA): TGTGCCAGCGGGTACGAGCAGTACTTC. It codes for CASGYEQYF.

About this clonotype itself: An end of the junction does not agree with germline; a read error may underlie this. The V gene is TRBV4-1, the J gene TRBJ2-7, with D possibly matching TRBD1 (6 bases). CDR1 is MGHRA, CDR2 YSYEKL, per germline. The CDR3 has 14 residues. The CDR3 bases are TGCTCCAGCATACGGGGACAAAGTCTCTACGAGCAGTACTTC. It translates to CSSIRGQSLYEQYF.

This clonotype was recorded a few times. V and J are TRBV9 and TRBJ1-2; D gene uncertain. The CDR3 covers 14 residues. Germline CDR1 reads SGDLS; CDR2 reads YYNGEE. V lost 4 bases to trimming and J lost 6 bases, with 16 bases between them. CDR3 residues: CASSRTTEGNGYTF. The CDR3 DNA reads as TGTGCCAGCAGCCGTACGACGGAAGGGAATGGCTACACCTTC.

The V gene is TRBV20-1, the J gene TRBJ2-3, with D hard to call. The CDR3 consists of 16 residues. V dropped 7 bases and J dropped 6 bases, with 26 bases sitting between them. Germline V gene sequence: CDR1 DFQATT, CDR2 SNEGSKA (reference sequence). In DNA form, the CDR3 reads TGCAGTGTCACGCCTGCCGAGCCCGTGATCCGGGATACGCAGTATTTT. Translated, it gives CSVTPAEPVIRDTQYF.

This clonotype has a count of ten or more. This rearrangement joins TRBV12-3 or TRBV12-4 to TRBJ2-1; tentatively, D is TRBD2 (5 bases). The V end lost 5 bases, the J end lost 0 bases, and 14 bases lay between the germline ends. CDR3 length: 16 residues. CDR3: CASSRASTSSYNEQFF. In DNA, the CDR3 is TGTGCCAGCAGTAGGGCTAGCACGAGCTCCTACAATGAGCAGTTCTTC.

This clonotype has more than one count but fewer than ten. The chain recombines TRBV7-9 with TRBJ1-1; the match to TRBD1 covers 8 bases. CDR1 is SEHNR and CDR2 is FQNEAQ in the germline V gene (reference sequence). This CDR3 spans 13 amino acids. V shed 5 bases, J shed 7 bases, and the junction held 6 bases outside the gene matches. The CDR3 nucleotides are TGTGCCAGCAGCCGGACAGGGATCGGTGAAGCTTTCTTT. Translated, it gives CASSRTGIGEAFF.

This clonotype has more than one count but fewer than ten. The chain uses TRBV5-1 and TRBJ2-5, with a weak D call TRBD2 (6 bases). The CDR3 length is 15 residues. Germline assignment: CDR1 SGHRS and CDR2 YFSETQ. Between the trimmed V and J ends, which lost 7 bases and 0 bases, there was a span of 16 bases. Here the CDR3 reads CASGSQTSDQETQYF. As DNA, the CDR3 is TGCGCCAGCGGATCCCAGACTAGTGACCAAGAGACCCAGTACTTC.

V usage is TRBV7-6 and J usage is TRBJ1-5; D is possibly TRBD1 (5 bases). V lost 1 base and J lost 9, with 16 bases in between. This CDR3 has 15 residues. Per the germline V gene, CDR1 is SGHVS and CDR2 is FNYEAQ. The CDR3 DNA reads as TGTGCCAGCAGCTTAGGTGTACCAGGGAAGGGGCCCCAGCATTTT. Encoded protein: CASSLGVPGKGPQHF. The full variable domain, with the rest looked up from reference TRBV7-6 and TRBJ1-5, is GAGVSQSPRYKVTKRGQDVALRCDPISGHVSLYWYRQALGQGPEFLTYFNYEAQQDKSGLPNDRFSAERPEGSISTLTIQRTEQRDSAMYRCASSLGVPGKGPQHFGDGTRLSIL.

This clonotype was seen a handful of times. This rearrangement joins TRBV20-1 to TRBJ2-3, with TRBD2 matching over 11 bases. The germline gives CDR1 DFQATT, CDR2 SNEGSKA (reference sequence). This CDR3 region has 14 residues. V lost 7 bases to trimming and J lost 5 bases; unmatched junction nucleotides: 8. CDR3 region: CSVRLAGRKDTQYF. The DNA for the CDR3 is TGCAGTGTACGACTAGCGGGGCGGAAAGATACGCAGTATTTT.